The 17 T cell receptor beta chains in this list originate from one sample, sequenced in a study of T cell responses to AZD1222 COVID-19 vaccine. TCRdb keeps only in-frame clones here, not all; method: immunoSEQ multiplex PCR. The top ten clones hold roughly 7.5% of a sample with some 85,000 clones, roughly nine tenths of them seen once. The source was peripheral blood, collected on day 0 of AZD1222 vaccination. The receptors come from an adult in good health.

The chain employs TRBV2 and TRBJ1-2, with D unclear. The CDR3 length is 14 residues. The V end was cut by 6 bases, the J end by 8 bases, with 19 bases between. CDR1 and CDR2 (germline): SNHLY, FYNNEI. CDR3 amino acids: CASSPDRGGRGYTF. DNA for the CDR3: TGTGCCAGCAGCCCTGACCGGGGAGGTAGGGGCTACACCTTC.

The genes are TRBV5-4 and TRBJ1-5; 8 positions match TRBD1. This CDR3 spans 14 amino acids. V was pared by 4 bases and J by 9 bases, with 9 bases of the junction left unmatched. CDR1 is SGHNT and CDR2 is YYREEE in the germline V gene (reference sequence). The CDR3 DNA sequence: TGTGCCAGCAGCCTGACAGGGGCACAGGGGCCCCAGCATTTT. As protein: CASSLTGAQGPQHF.

The chain combines TRBV5-1 with TRBJ2-3, with a weak D call TRBD1 (6 bases). The CDR3 is 17 amino acids. V dropped 0 bases and J dropped 0 bases, with 14 bases sitting between them. CDR1 SGHRS and CDR2 YFSETQ come from the germline V gene. CDR3 coding DNA: TGCGCCAGCAGCTTGGACAGGGCTCCCTTTAGCACAGATACGCAGTATTTT. Protein: CASSLDRAPFSTDTQYF.

The V gene is TRBV4-1, the J gene TRBJ1-2; D might be TRBD1 (5 bases). Looked up from germline, CDR1 is MGHRA and CDR2 is YSYEKL. The CDR3 loop spans 17 amino acids. Trimming pared 2 bases from V and 8 bases from J, leaving 24 bases between. The CDR3 here is CASSQSGTRLSKRGYTF. DNA of the CDR3: TGCGCCAGCAGCCAATCCGGGACCCGACTAAGTAAGCGAGGCTACACCTTC.

The V call is TRBV3-1 (or the pseudogene TRBV3-2), the J call TRBJ2-1; D is perhaps TRBD2 (6 bases). V was shortened by 7 bases and J by 0 bases, with 19 bases between the two germline ends. The germline V gene encodes CDR1 LGHDT and CDR2 YNNKEL (reference sequence). The CDR3 totals 17 residues. The CDR3 bases are TGTGCCAGCATACACCTTCGGAGGGTAAGCTCCTACAATGAGCAGTTCTTC. Residues: CASIHLRRVSSYNEQFF.

This clone was seen only once. V is TRBV4-3 and J is TRBJ1-6; D is unresolved. Germline values: CDR1 LGHNA, CDR2 YSLEER. Trimming took off 0 bases at V and 8 bases at J, with 14 bases between the two ends. This CDR3 region has 16 residues. CDR3 nucleotide sequence: TGCGCCAGCAGCCAAGATATAGAAGGACTACATTCACCCCTCCACTTT. Residues: CASSQDIEGLHSPLHF.

This clone showed up just once. The chain employs TRBV19 and TRBJ1-5; 8 positions match TRBD1. CDR1 and CDR2 (germline): LNHDA, SQIVND (reference sequence). The CDR3 spans 14 residues. V was pared by 5 bases and J by 11 bases, with 11 bases of the junction left unmatched. The CDR3 nucleotides are TGTGCCAGTAGTGCTGGACAGGGTGGGTGGACCCAGCATTTT. Amino acids: CASSAGQGGWTQHF.

The chain is built from TRBV12-3 or TRBV12-4 and TRBJ1-1; maybe TRBD1 (5 bases). V was cut by 4 bases and J by 12 bases, with 15 bases left in between. The CDR3 loop spans 12 amino acids. DNA for the CDR3: TGTGCCAGCAGTTCCCCGGGACCGCGATCTTTCTTT. It encodes CASSSPGPRSFF.

The chain is built from TRBV5-5 and TRBJ2-3; 8 nucleotides align to TRBD1. The V gene end was trimmed by 4 bases and the J gene end by 5 bases; junction bases not matched to a gene: 3. The germline gives CDR1 SGHKS, CDR2 YYEKEE (reference sequence). The CDR3 spans 13 residues. The CDR3 DNA reads TGTGCCAGCAGCGCCGACAGGGGAGATACGCAGTATTTT. Translating it yields CASSADRGDTQYF.

The V call is TRBV3-1 (or the pseudogene TRBV3-2), the J call TRBJ2-1; D is unclear. With 3 bases removed from V and 7 bases from J, the gap between germline ends came to 10 bases. Germline V gene sequence: CDR1 LGHDT, CDR2 YNNKEL (reference sequence). The CDR3 covers 13 residues. The CDR3 nucleotides are TGTGCCAGCAGCCATGGGCCCCGTAATGAGCAGTTCTTC. Amino acid sequence: CASSHGPRNEQFF.

DNA for the CDR3: TGTGCCAGCTCACCAACACTAGCTCGCCCCCTAAATGAGCAGTTCTTC. Protein product: CASSPTLARPLNEQFF. This chain connects TRBV18 to TRBJ2-1; D is possibly TRBD2 (6 bases). The CDR3 totals 16 residues. CDR1 and CDR2 from the germline V gene are KGHSH and LQKENI. Trimming took off 2 bases at V and 7 bases at J, with 18 bases between the two ends.

CDR3 region: CASSATGNSPLHF. CDR3 coding DNA: TGTGCCAGCAGCGCTACAGGGAATTCACCCCTCCACTTT. The V and J genes are TRBV9 and TRBJ1-6, with a possible D match to TRBD1 (6 bases). Germline V gives CDR1 SGDLS, CDR2 YYNGEE. The germline V and J ends were trimmed by 3 bases and 7 bases, with 8 bases remaining between them. The CDR3 is 13 amino acids.

This clone was counted once. J is TRBJ2-1 and V is TRBV7-3; TRBD1 might be the D (6 bases). Looked up from germline, CDR1 is SGHTA and CDR2 is FQGTGA. Trimming removed 5 bases from V and 0 bases from J, with 11 bases in between. The CDR3 runs to 15 residues. In nucleotides, the CDR3 is TGTGCCAGCAGCCAGGGGACGAGCTCCTACAATGAGCAGTTCTTC. Translating gives CASSQGTSSYNEQFF.

V is TRBV3-1 (or the pseudogene TRBV3-2) and J is TRBJ2-5, with 9 bases that match TRBD2. The germline gives CDR1 LGHDT, CDR2 YNNKEL (reference sequence). The CDR3 is 16 residues long. The trim removed 3 bases at V and 2 bases at J, leaving 7 bases unmatched. As DNA, the CDR3 is TGTGCCAGCAGCCATCTGACTAGCGGTTCTCAAGAGACCCAGTACTTC. It codes for CASSHLTSGSQETQYF.

The table lists this clone with a count of one. This chain links TRBV18 with TRBJ1-1; unclear D gene. Germline loops: CDR1 KGHSH, CDR2 LQKENI. The CDR3 runs 12 residues. The V end lost 2 bases, the J end lost 0 bases, and 1 base lay between the germline ends. CDR3 DNA: TGTGCCAGCTCACCATTGAACACTGAAGCTTTCTTT. It is translated as CASSPLNTEAFF.

This rearrangement joins TRBV7-3 to TRBJ2-1; TRBD2 aligns across 9 bases. The germline V gene encodes CDR1 SGHTA and CDR2 FQGTGA. CDR3 length equals 16 residues. Germline trimming cut 0 bases from V and 5 bases from J; bases unmatched to any gene: 5. The CDR3 reads CASSLTGVAGDNEQFF. The CDR3 coding sequence is TGTGCCAGCAGCTTAACAGGGGTAGCGGGGGACAATGAGCAGTTCTTC.

This clone was counted once. V is TRBV5-1 and J is TRBJ2-1; TRBD2 matches 11 bases. This CDR3 comprises 15 residues. The germline V gene encodes CDR1 SGHRS and CDR2 YFSETQ. The trim removed 6 bases at V and 9 bases at J, leaving 11 bases unmatched. CDR3 nucleotide sequence: TGCGCCAGCACAAAGTGGGGGCTAGCGGGAGGTGAGCAGTTCTTC. It is translated as CASTKWGLAGGEQFF.